The rows below give T cell receptor beta chains drawn from one sample of a study of blood T cell repertoires in COVID-19. Here immunoSEQ multiplex PCR was the method, and the copy in TCRdb shows in-frame clones only, minus some. This table has 200,000 to 300,000 clones, roughly 86% appearing once. The sample taken for sequencing was peripheral blood. Every receptor here comes from a man older than 75 with acute or convalescent COVID-19. Both conserved end residues are part of each CDR3. The order of the fields is clone size, V gene, CDR3 length, D gene, J gene, CDR3 DNA, CDR3 protein. D genes are given only for firm matches. Rows give clone size only sometimes, using once, few, many, or a class for an expanded clone.

size: .
V: TRBV18
length: 14
D: .
J: TRBJ1-2
DNA: TGTGCCAGCTCACTAGGGGATAACGGCTATGGCTACACCTTC
CDR3: CASSLGDNGYGYTF

size: .
V: TRBV6-5
length: 14
D: TRBD1
J: TRBJ1-4
DNA: TGTGCCAGCAGTCACAAACAGGGGACCGAAAAACTGTTTTTT
CDR3: CASSHKQGTEKLFF

size: few
V: TRBV10-2
length: 14
D: TRBD1
J: TRBJ1-6
DNA: TGCGCCAGCAGTGAGGGACAGGGGCCATCACCCCTCCACTTT
CDR3: CASSEGQGPSPLHF

size: .
V: TRBV10-3
length: 15
D: TRBD1
J: TRBJ2-3
DNA: TGTGCCATCAGTACCACAGGGGGCGCGACAGATACGCAGTATTTT
CDR3: CAISTTGGATDTQYF

size: few
V: TRBV6-6
length: 15
D: TRBD1
J: TRBJ1-5
DNA: TGTGCCAGCAGTTTACCGGACAGGGGTGGTCAGCCCCAGCATTTT
CDR3: CASSLPDRGGQPQHF

size: .
V: TRBV28
length: 13
D: .
J: TRBJ2-2
DNA: TGTGCCAGCAGTTCGAGGAGTGCCGGGGAGCTGTTTTTT
CDR3: CASSSRSAGELFF

size: .
V: TRBV3-1/TRBV3-2
length: 15
D: .
J: TRBJ2-7
DNA: TGTGCCAGCAGCCAAGGGGCAGGCAGCTCCTACGAGCAGTACTTC
CDR3: CASSQGAGSSYEQYF

size: .
V: TRBV12-3/TRBV12-4
length: 13
D: .
J: TRBJ1-1
DNA: TGTGCCAGCAGTCCCCTACGCCCCACTGAAGCTTTCTTT
CDR3: CASSPLRPTEAFF

size: few
V: TRBV10-3
length: 13
D: .
J: TRBJ1-1
DNA: TGTGCCATCAGTGAACAGGCCGCCGCTGAAGCTTTCTTT
CDR3: CAISEQAAAEAFF

size: .
V: TRBV14
length: 15
D: TRBD1
J: TRBJ1-1
DNA: TGTGCCAGCAGCCTCCGGACAGGAGCGCACACTGAAGCTTTCTTT
CDR3: CASSLRTGAHTEAFF